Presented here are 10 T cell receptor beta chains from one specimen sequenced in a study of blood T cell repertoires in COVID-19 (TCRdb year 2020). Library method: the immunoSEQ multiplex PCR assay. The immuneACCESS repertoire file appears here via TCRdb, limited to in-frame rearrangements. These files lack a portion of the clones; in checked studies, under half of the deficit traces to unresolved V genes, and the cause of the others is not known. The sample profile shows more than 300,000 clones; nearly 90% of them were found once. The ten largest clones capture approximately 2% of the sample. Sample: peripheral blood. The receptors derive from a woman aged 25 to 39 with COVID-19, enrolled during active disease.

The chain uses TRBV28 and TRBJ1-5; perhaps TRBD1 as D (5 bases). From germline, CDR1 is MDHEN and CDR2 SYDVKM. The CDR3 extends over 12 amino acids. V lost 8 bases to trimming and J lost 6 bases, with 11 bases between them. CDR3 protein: CASLSGGQPQHF. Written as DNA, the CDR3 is TGTGCCAGCCTGTCCGGGGGTCAGCCCCAGCATTTT. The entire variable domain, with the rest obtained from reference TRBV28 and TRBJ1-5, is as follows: DVKVTQSSRYLVKRTGEKVFLECVQDMDHENMFWYRQDPGLGLRLIYFSYDVKMKEKGDIPEGYSVSREKKERFSLILESASTNQTSMYLCASLSGGQPQHFGDGTRLSIL.

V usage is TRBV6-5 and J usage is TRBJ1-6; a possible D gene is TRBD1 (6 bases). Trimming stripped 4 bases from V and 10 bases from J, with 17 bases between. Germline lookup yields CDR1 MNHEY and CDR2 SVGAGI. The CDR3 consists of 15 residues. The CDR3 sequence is CASSSRTAEVSPLHF. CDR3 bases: TGTGCCAGCAGTTCGCGGACAGCTGAAGTATCACCCCTCCACTTT.

CDR3 sequence (DNA): TGTGCCAGCAGCTCCTACACAGATACGCAGTATTTT. Translating gives CASSSYTDTQYF. The chain links TRBV7-9 to TRBJ2-3; D uncertain. Trimming stripped 4 bases from V and 2 bases from J, with 4 bases between. This CDR3 is 12 amino acids long. Germline V gives CDR1 SEHNR, CDR2 FQNEAQ (reference sequence).

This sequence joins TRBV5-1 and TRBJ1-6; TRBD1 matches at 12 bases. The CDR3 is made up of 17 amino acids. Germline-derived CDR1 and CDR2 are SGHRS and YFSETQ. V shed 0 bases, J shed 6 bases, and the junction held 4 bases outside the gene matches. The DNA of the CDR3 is TGCGCCAGCAGCTTGGAGGGACAGGGGGCCTTTAATTCACCCCTCCACTTT. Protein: CASSLEGQGAFNSPLHF.

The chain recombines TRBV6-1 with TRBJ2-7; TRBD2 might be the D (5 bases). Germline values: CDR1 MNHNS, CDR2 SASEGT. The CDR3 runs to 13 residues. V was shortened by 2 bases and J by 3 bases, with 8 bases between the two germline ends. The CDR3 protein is CASSEQRDYEQYF. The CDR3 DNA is TGTGCCAGCAGTGAACAGAGGGACTACGAGCAGTACTTC.

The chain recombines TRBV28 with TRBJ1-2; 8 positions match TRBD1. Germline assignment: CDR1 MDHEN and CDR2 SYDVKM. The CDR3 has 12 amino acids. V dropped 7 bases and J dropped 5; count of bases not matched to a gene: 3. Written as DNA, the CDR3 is TGTGCCAGCACCGACAGGGGTTATGGCTACACCTTC. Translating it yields CASTDRGYGYTF.

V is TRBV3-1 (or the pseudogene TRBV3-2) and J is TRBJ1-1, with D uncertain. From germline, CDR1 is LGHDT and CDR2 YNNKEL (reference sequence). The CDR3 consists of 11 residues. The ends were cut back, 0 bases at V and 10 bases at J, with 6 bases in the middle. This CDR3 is CASSQDQAAFF. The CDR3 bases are TGTGCCAGCAGCCAAGATCAGGCAGCTTTCTTT.

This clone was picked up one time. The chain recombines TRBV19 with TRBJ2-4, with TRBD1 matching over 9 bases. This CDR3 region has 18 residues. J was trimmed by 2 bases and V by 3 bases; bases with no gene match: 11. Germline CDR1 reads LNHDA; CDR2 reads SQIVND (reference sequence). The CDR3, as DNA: TGTGCCAGTAGTATGTCGCCCGGGACAGGGTGGACCAAAAACATTCAGTACTTC. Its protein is CASSMSPGTGWTKNIQYF.

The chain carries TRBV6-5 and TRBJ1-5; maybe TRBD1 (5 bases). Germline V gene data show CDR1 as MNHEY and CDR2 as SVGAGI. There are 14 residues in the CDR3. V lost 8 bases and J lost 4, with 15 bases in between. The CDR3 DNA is TGTGCCAGCCGCGACAGAGATCAGAATCAGCCCCAGCATTTT. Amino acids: CASRDRDQNQPQHF.

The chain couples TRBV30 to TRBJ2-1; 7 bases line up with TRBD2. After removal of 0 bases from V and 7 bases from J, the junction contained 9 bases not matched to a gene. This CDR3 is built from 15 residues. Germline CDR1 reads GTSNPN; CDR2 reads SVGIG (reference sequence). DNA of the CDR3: TGTGCCTGGAGTGTAGATGGGCGGGGGACTAATGAGCAGTTCTTC. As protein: CAWSVDGRGTNEQFF.